These 14 T cell receptor beta chains originate from one sample sequenced in a study of control samples from healthy donors and cancer patients. Method: immunoSEQ multiplex PCR; TCRdb's copy keeps in-frame clones and lacks some. This table has about 160,000 clones, over 95% appearing once. The sequenced material came from blood. The receptors originated from a young woman in good health.

V and J are TRBV16 and TRBJ1-4; a possible D gene is TRBD1 (5 bases). The CDR3 has 15 amino acids. Germline V lookup: CDR1 KGHSY, CDR2 FQNENV. Trimming shortened V by 0 bases and J by 5 bases, and 10 bases separated the two germline ends. The CDR3: CASSQSGGTNEKLFF. The CDR3 DNA reads TGTGCCAGCAGCCAATCGGGCGGGACCAATGAAAAACTGTTTTTT. The whole variable domain, remainder taken from reference TRBV16 and TRBJ1-4, is GEEVAQTPKHLVRGEGQKAKLYCAPIKGHSYVFWYQQVLKNEFKFLISFQNENVFDETGMPKERFSAKCLPNSPCSLEIQATKLEDSAVYFCASSQSGGTNEKLFFGSGTQLSVL.

The V and J genes are TRBV6-5 and TRBJ2-4, with a tentative D call TRBD2 (7 bases). CDR1 MNHEY and CDR2 SVGAGI come from the germline V gene. Trimming took 2 bases from V and 4 from J, leaving 12 bases between them. The CDR3 totals 15 residues. DNA of the CDR3: TGTGCCAGCAGTTACGGGGGGGCCCCTAAAAACATTCAGTACTTC. As protein: CASSYGGAPKNIQYF.

V gene TRBV6-5 combines with J gene TRBJ2-1, with TRBD1 as a possible D gene (6 bases). Trimming removed 2 bases at V and 7 bases at J, with 9 bases between. The CDR3 is 13 residues long. Germline CDR1 MNHEY, CDR2 SVGAGI. CDR3 sequence: CASSYPGENEQFF. The CDR3 DNA sequence: TGTGCCAGCAGTTACCCAGGGGAAAATGAGCAGTTCTTC.

This rearrangement joins TRBV11-2 to TRBJ1-6; D is unclear. The ends were cut back, 0 bases at V and 10 bases at J, with 4 bases in the middle. Germline assignment: CDR1 SGHAT and CDR2 FQNNGV. The CDR3 totals 12 residues. CDR3 loop: CASSLDASPLHF. Here the CDR3 DNA reads TGTGCCAGCAGCTTAGACGCCTCACCCCTCCACTTT.

The V call is TRBV27, the J call TRBJ2-1; 7 bases agree with TRBD2. J lost 2 bases, V lost 0 bases, and 4 bases had no gene match. The CDR3 is 16 amino acids. In germline, CDR1 is MNHEY, CDR2 SMNVEV (reference sequence). The CDR3 DNA is TGTGCCAGCAGTTTATCTGCTAGCGGAGCCTACAATGAGCAGTTCTTC. Its translation: CASSLSASGAYNEQFF.

Worth noting for this clone: At one end the junction does not follow the germline gene, possibly because of a read error. The chain links TRBV5-4 to TRBJ2-7, with 7 positions matching TRBD1. Germline V lookup: CDR1 SGHNT, CDR2 YYREEE (reference sequence). The CDR3 covers 13 residues. The CDR3 region is CASSLDRLYEQYF. Here the CDR3 DNA reads TGTGCCAGCAGTTTGGACAGGCTGTACGAGCAGTACTTC.

This chain joins TRBV2 and TRBJ1-2; the D is unclear. V was pared by 3 bases and J by 4 bases, with 9 bases between. The CDR3 extends over 13 amino acids. Germline loops: CDR1 SNHLY, CDR2 FYNNEI. CDR3 amino acids: CASSDRPSYGYTF. CDR3 DNA sequence: TGTGCCAGCAGTGATAGGCCAAGCTATGGCTACACCTTC.

The V gene is TRBV4-1, the J gene TRBJ1-5, with D unclear. The germline V and J ends were trimmed by 1 base and 1 base, with 5 bases remaining between them. CDR3 length: 14 amino acids. Germline lookup yields CDR1 MGHRA and CDR2 YSYEKL. The DNA of the CDR3 is TGCGCCAGCAGCCAAGCGGGAAGCAATCAGCCCCAGCATTTT. Translation gives CASSQAGSNQPQHF.

This sequence joins TRBV15 and TRBJ1-5; D perhaps matches TRBD1 (5 bases). The CDR3 has 17 amino acids. CDR1 and CDR2 (germline): LNHNV, YYDKDF (reference sequence). The germline V and J ends were trimmed by 4 bases and 4 bases, with 20 bases remaining between them. The chain's CDR3 is CATSNTHGHRLNQPQHF. The CDR3, as DNA: TGTGCCACCAGCAACACCCACGGACACCGTTTAAATCAGCCCCAGCATTTT.

The rearrangement links TRBV12-3 or TRBV12-4 to TRBJ1-6; D uncertain. The V gene lost 2 bases and the J gene lost 11 bases, with 10 bases spanning the gap. The CDR3 consists of 13 residues. CDR3 in DNA: TGTGCCAGCAGTTTAATGCTATCGGCACCCCTCCACTTT. It specifies CASSLMLSAPLHF.

As DNA, the CDR3 is TGTGCCAGCAGTCCGGGGGCTCAGCCCCAGCATTTT. Amino acid sequence: CASSPGAQPQHF. The V call is TRBV14, the J call TRBJ1-5; D is perhaps TRBD1 (6 bases). Germline CDR1 and CDR2: SGHDN and FVKESK. This CDR3 spans 12 amino acids. V was pared by 6 bases and J by 6 bases, with 9 bases between.

The chain carries TRBV19 and TRBJ2-3; no clear D. The CDR3 is made up of 14 amino acids. V was shortened by 5 bases and J by 2 bases, with 11 bases between the two germline ends. Germline V gene data show CDR1 as LNHDA and CDR2 as SQIVND (reference sequence). CDR3 residues: CASSPPGSTDTQYF. CDR3 nucleotides: TGTGCCAGTAGTCCCCCCGGGTCCACAGATACGCAGTATTTT.

The J gene is TRBJ2-7, the V gene TRBV14, with D unclear. Germline V gene lookup returns CDR1 SGHDN and CDR2 FVKESK. CDR3 length: 15 residues. With 0 bases removed from V and 2 bases from J, the gap between germline ends came to 11 bases. The CDR3 reads CASSQDGTRTYEQYF. CDR3 nucleotides: TGTGCCAGCAGCCAAGATGGCACCAGAACCTACGAGCAGTACTTC.

This chain uses TRBV3-1 (or the pseudogene TRBV3-2) with TRBJ1-2; no reliable D call. Trimming removed 8 bases from V and 12 bases from J, with 16 bases in between. The germline gives CDR1 LGHDT, CDR2 YNNKEL (reference sequence). This CDR3 has 11 amino acids. CDR3 loop: CASGRTRAHTF. The CDR3 bases are TGTGCCAGCGGTCGAACGCGCGCTCACACCTTC.